These 30 T cell receptor beta chains share one sample of origin, sequenced in a study of T-cell reconstitution after alpha-beta-depleted transplantation in children. Unique molecular identifiers tagged the TCRbeta library. TCRdb re-derived calls from the PCR reads in MiXCR, one entry per CDR3 protein. The data hold fewer than 500,000 distinct CDR3 sequences, with 43% observed a single time. The sample was PBMCs, taken before TCRalphabeta/CD19-depleted stem cell transplant. These receptors all stem from a girl aged 2-10 years with aplastic anemia, due to receive a stem cell transplant.

The chain is built from TRBV4-2 and TRBJ2-2, with 8 bases aligning to TRBD1. Germline-derived CDR1 and CDR2 are LGHNA and YNFKEQ. Trimming cost V 5 bases and J 4 bases; bases outside gene matches: 6. This CDR3 region has 15 residues. The CDR3 DNA sequence: TGTGCCAGCAGCGGACAGGGACACAGCACCGGGGAGCTGTTTTTT. Translation gives CASSGQGHSTGELFF.

The chain employs TRBV5-1 and TRBJ1-1; 9 bases line up with TRBD1. After removal of 5 bases from V and 2 bases from J, the junction contained 4 bases not matched to a gene. Germline V CDR1 and CDR2: SGHRS, YFSETQ. CDR3 length: 14 amino acids. The CDR3 region is CASRQGAGNTEAFF. The CDR3 nucleotides are TGCGCCAGCAGACAGGGGGCAGGTAACACTGAAGCTTTCTTT.

The chain uses TRBV7-9 and TRBJ1-1, with 10 nucleotides matching TRBD1. CDR3 length equals 16 residues. Germline CDR1 reads SEHNR; CDR2 reads FQNEAQ (reference sequence). The V and J ends lost 5 bases and 0 bases, in that order; junction bases with no gene match: 6. The CDR3 nucleotides read TGTGCCAGCAGCCCCCGGGACAGGGGCTTGAACACTGAAGCTTTCTTT. Encoded protein: CASSPRDRGLNTEAFF. The full variable domain, rest sourced from reference TRBV7-9 and TRBJ1-1, is DTGVSQNPRHKITKRGQNVTFRCDPISEHNRLYWYRQTLGQGPEFLTYFQNEAQLEKSRLLSDRFSAERPKGSFSTLEIQRTEQGDSAMYLCASSPRDRGLNTEAFFGQGTRLTVV.

Many counts were recorded for this clonotype. V usage is TRBV5-1 and J usage is TRBJ2-7; possibly TRBD1 for D (6 bases). Germline lookup yields CDR1 SGHRS and CDR2 YFSETQ. This CDR3 region has 14 residues. The V and J ends lost 2 bases and 4 bases respectively, with 13 bases between them. The CDR3 loop reads CASSLWTVSYEQYF. For the CDR3, the DNA is TGCGCCAGCAGCTTATGGACAGTCTCTTACGAGCAGTACTTC.

This clonotype was counted between two and nine times. The rearrangement uses TRBV27 and TRBJ1-2; maybe TRBD1 (5 bases). The CDR3 runs 17 residues. V lost 4 bases and J lost 5, with 23 bases in between. The germline gives CDR1 MNHEY, CDR2 SMNVEV (reference sequence). CDR3 protein: CASSSLQVQGVKYGYTF. CDR3 sequence (DNA): TGTGCCAGCAGTTCCTTACAGGTCCAGGGAGTAAAGTATGGCTACACCTTC.

The chain is built from TRBV24-1 and TRBJ1-2; no definite D call. The CDR3 is made up of 14 amino acids. Between the trimmed V and J ends, which lost 4 bases and 8 bases, there was a span of 16 bases. Germline loops: CDR1 KGHDR, CDR2 SFDVKD. CDR3 in DNA: TGTGCCACCAGTGACCCTCGGACTCCATCCGGCTACACCTTC. Its translation is CATSDPRTPSGYTF.

This clonotype was detected many times. The V call is TRBV28, the J call TRBJ2-2; the D call may be TRBD1 or TRBD2 (5 bases each). The ends were cut back, 5 bases at V and 4 bases at J, with 11 bases in the middle. Germline-derived CDR1 and CDR2 are MDHEN and SYDVKM. CDR3 length equals 14 residues. Written as DNA, the CDR3 is TGTGCCAGCAGTCTCTCAGGGACCACCGGGGAGCTGTTTTTT. This translates into CASSLSGTTGELFF.

The CDR3 DNA reads as TGCGCCAGCAGCTTGTGGGGCTATGGCTACACCTTC. It specifies CASSLWGYGYTF. V gene TRBV5-1 combines with J gene TRBJ1-2; D remains ambiguous. CDR1 SGHRS and CDR2 YFSETQ come from the germline V gene. With 1 base removed from V and 4 bases from J, the gap between germline ends came to 5 bases. The CDR3 loop spans 12 amino acids.

This rearrangement joins TRBV7-3 to TRBJ2-4; 10 nucleotides line up with TRBD1. Germline V CDR1 and CDR2: SGHTA, FQGTGA. After removal of 5 bases from V and 8 bases from J, the junction contained 12 bases not matched to a gene. The CDR3 sequence is 16 residues long. CDR3 coding DNA: TGTGCCAGCAGCCCGGGACGGGTGACAGGGGGCGACATTCAGTACTTC. This encodes CASSPGRVTGGDIQYF.

The rearrangement joins TRBV5-1 to TRBJ1-5; a possible D gene is TRBD1 (6 bases). Germline V gives CDR1 SGHRS, CDR2 YFSETQ. This CDR3 is built from 13 residues. V shed 4 bases and J shed 6 bases, with 11 bases lying between them. Written as DNA, the CDR3 is TGCGCCAGCAGCCTGACGACAGGTCAGCCCCAGCATTTT. It yields the protein CASSLTTGQPQHF.

The chain joins TRBV29-1 to TRBJ2-5, with 8 bases matching TRBD1. CDR1 and CDR2 (germline): SQVTM, ANQGSEA. V dropped 4 bases and J dropped 2; count of bases not matched to a gene: 9. The CDR3 extends over 15 amino acids. The CDR3 DNA follows: TGCAGCGTTGCCCCTACCGGGACAGGTCAAGAGACCCAGTACTTC. Translated: CSVAPTGTGQETQYF. Full variable domain (outside the CDR3, taken from reference TRBV29-1 and TRBJ2-5): SAVISQKPSRDICQRGTSLTIQCQVDSQVTMMFWYRQQPGQSLTLIATANQGSEATYESGFVIDKFPISRPNLTFSTLTVSNMSPEDSSIYLCSVAPTGTGQETQYFGPGTRLLVL.

This clonotype occurred many times. This chain uses TRBV20-1 with TRBJ2-2; no reliable D call. V lost 5 bases to trimming and J lost 1 base, with 11 bases between them. Germline CDR1 and CDR2: DFQATT and SNEGSKA (reference sequence). This CDR3 contains 14 residues. The CDR3 protein is CSARSTWNTGELFF. The DNA of the CDR3 is TGCAGTGCTCGGTCTACTTGGAACACCGGGGAGCTGTTTTTT.

This clonotype was seen only once. The chain recombines TRBV5-1 with TRBJ2-3; weak D call: TRBD2 (6 bases). The germline CDR1 and CDR2 sequences are SGHRS and YFSETQ. CDR3 length: 14 amino acids. V was trimmed by 7 bases and J by 1 base, leaving 13 bases between them. CDR3 sequence (DNA): TGCGCCAGCGGCCGGGAGAAGGGCACAGATACGCAGTATTTT. It translates to CASGREKGTDTQYF. Drawing the rest from reference TRBV5-1 and TRBJ2-3, the complete variable domain is KAGVTQTPRYLIKTRGQQVTLSCSPISGHRSVSWYQQTPGQGLQFLFEYFSETQRNKGNFPGRFSGRQFSNSRSEMNVSTLELGDSALYLCASGREKGTDTQYFGPGTRLTVL.

This clonotype was seen at least ten times. The chain employs TRBV20-1 and TRBJ2-1; TRBD2 aligns across 11 bases. V dropped 4 bases and J dropped 7; count of bases not matched to a gene: 9. This CDR3 spans 15 amino acids. CDR1 and CDR2 (germline): DFQATT, SNEGSKA (reference sequence). CDR3 sequence reads: CSANPTSGRKNEQFF. In nucleotides, the CDR3 is TGCAGTGCTAATCCAACTAGCGGGAGAAAAAATGAGCAGTTCTTC.

V usage is TRBV20-1 and J usage is TRBJ2-7, with 10 bases lining up with TRBD1. The CDR3 extends over 14 amino acids. J lost 5 bases, V lost 6 bases, and 10 bases had no gene match. Germline V lookup: CDR1 DFQATT, CDR2 SNEGSKA (reference sequence). In nucleotides, the CDR3 is TGCAGTGCGAAAACGGGACAGGGGTTCCACGAGCAGTACTTC. It encodes CSAKTGQGFHEQYF.

This clonotype was recorded many times. The chain employs TRBV5-1 and TRBJ2-1; weak D call: TRBD1 (6 bases). Germline CDR1 SGHRS, CDR2 YFSETQ. The CDR3 totals 13 residues. V was clipped by 4 bases and J by 9 bases, with 14 bases between them. This CDR3 is CASSPNRVGEQFF. DNA for the CDR3: TGCGCCAGCAGCCCGAACAGGGTTGGTGAGCAGTTCTTC.

This clonotype showed up just a few times. The chain is built from TRBV7-2 and TRBJ2-1; 10 bases agree with TRBD2. Germline V gene data show CDR1 as SGHTA and CDR2 as FQGNSA. V lost 3 bases to trimming and J lost 7 bases; unmatched junction nucleotides: 6. The CDR3 has 15 amino acids. The CDR3 sequence is CASSLERGGRNEQFF. CDR3 DNA sequence: TGTGCCAGCAGCTTGGAGCGGGGGGGCCGGAATGAGCAGTTCTTC.

This clonotype was detected a few times. The chain has TRBV5-1 and TRBJ1-5, with D uncertain. V dropped 0 bases and J dropped 6 bases, with 16 bases sitting between them. Germline loops: CDR1 SGHRS, CDR2 YFSETQ. The CDR3 is 16 residues long. CDR3 residues: CASSLGHAAGGQPQHF. The CDR3 DNA reads as TGCGCCAGCAGCTTGGGACATGCCGCAGGCGGTCAGCCCCAGCATTTT.

The chain couples TRBV5-6 to TRBJ2-3; D is possibly TRBD2 (6 bases). Trimming pared 4 bases from V and 5 bases from J, leaving 20 bases between. The germline CDR1 and CDR2 sequences are SGHDT and YYEEEE. The CDR3 runs to 16 residues. CDR3 nucleotides: TGTGCCAGCAGCGATCATCGTAGCGGACGGAGAGATACGCAGTATTTT. It yields the protein CASSDHRSGRRDTQYF.

The rearrangement links TRBV20-1 to TRBJ2-3; D gene ambiguous. V was cut by 2 bases and J by 0 bases, with 9 bases left in between. This CDR3 has 14 amino acids. Germline assignment: CDR1 DFQATT and CDR2 SNEGSKA (reference sequence). The CDR3 DNA sequence: TGCAGTGCTAGACTTGGCAGTAGCACAGATACGCAGTATTTT. Translated: CSARLGSSTDTQYF.

The V gene is TRBV5-5, the J gene TRBJ2-2; 12 bases are shared with TRBD2. The J segment lost 6 bases and the V segment lost 4 bases, leaving 7 bases of the junction unmatched. Germline V gene sequence: CDR1 SGHKS, CDR2 YYEKEE (reference sequence). The CDR3 is 16 amino acids. CDR3 region: CASSNTGTSGSGELFF. As DNA, the CDR3 is TGTGCCAGCAGCAACACCGGGACTAGCGGGTCCGGGGAGCTGTTTTTT.

The V gene is TRBV14, the J gene TRBJ1-6, with D unresolved. Deletions cut 2 bases from V and 0 bases from J, with 8 bases between. The CDR3 has 16 residues. CDR1 SGHDN and CDR2 FVKESK come from the germline V gene. The CDR3 reads CASSQTDLSYNSPLHF. The CDR3 DNA follows: TGTGCCAGCAGCCAAACAGATCTCTCCTATAATTCACCCCTCCACTTT.

This clonotype was recorded a few times. The genes are TRBV12-3 or TRBV12-4 and TRBJ1-5; D is ambiguous. V gave up 2 bases and J gave up 3 bases, with 17 bases separating them. The CDR3 has 17 residues. CDR3 amino acids: CASSLRVGTKVNQPQHF. In DNA form, the CDR3 reads TGTGCCAGCAGTTTAAGGGTTGGAACGAAAGTCAATCAGCCCCAGCATTTT.

This sequence joins TRBV25-1 and TRBJ2-1, with 12 bases fitting TRBD2. V dropped 7 bases and J dropped 5; count of bases not matched to a gene: 3. The CDR3 has 14 residues. Germline CDR1 is MGHDK and CDR2 is SYGVNS. In DNA form, the CDR3 reads TGTGCCAGCACTCTAGCGGGGGGGAACAATGAGCAGTTCTTC. Its translation is CASTLAGGNNEQFF.

This clonotype has a count of ten or more. The chain combines TRBV20-1 with TRBJ2-7; D is perhaps TRBD2 (6 bases). This CDR3 contains 16 residues. Germline CDR1 is DFQATT and CDR2 is SNEGSKA (reference sequence). Trimming took off 0 bases at V and 4 bases at J, with 19 bases between the two ends. DNA of the CDR3: TGCAGTGCTAGAGACGGTGCGGGGAGGAGGGCGTACGAGCAGTACTTC. Protein product: CSARDGAGRRAYEQYF.

Here the CDR3 reads CASSPGGRSQETQYF. The CDR3 nucleotides read TGCGCCAGCAGCCCGGGGGGACGCAGCCAAGAGACCCAGTACTTC. The rearrangement joins TRBV4-1 to TRBJ2-5; 7 bases agree with TRBD2. The CDR3 sequence is 15 residues long. V was clipped by 4 bases and J by 1 base; unmatched bases: 6. Germline V gene lookup returns CDR1 MGHRA and CDR2 YSYEKL.

J is TRBJ2-1 and V is TRBV6-1; TRBD2 matches at 9 bases. The germline V gene encodes CDR1 MNHNS and CDR2 SASEGT. V shed 8 bases, J shed 5 bases, and the junction held 7 bases outside the gene matches. CDR3 size: 14 residues. The CDR3 region is CASSSLAGDNEQFF. Here the CDR3 DNA reads TGTGCCAGCTCCTCCTTAGCGGGGGACAATGAGCAGTTCTTC.

The chain recombines TRBV15 with TRBJ2-1; 8 nucleotides match TRBD2. V shed 8 bases and J 4 bases; nucleotides not matched to a gene: 7. The CDR3 totals 14 residues. From germline, CDR1 is LNHNV and CDR2 YYDKDF (reference sequence). The CDR3 coding sequence is TGTGCCACCGGGGAGCGGGGGCCTTACAATGAGCAGTTCTTC. Its protein product is CATGERGPYNEQFF.

V is TRBV6-1 and J is TRBJ1-1; D remains unclear. The V end lost 6 bases, the J end lost 1 base, and 15 bases lay between the germline ends. This CDR3 is built from 15 residues. Germline V CDR1 and CDR2: MNHNS, SASEGT. As DNA, the CDR3 is TGTGCCAGCAGGAGCTTGGGAAACTCGAACACTGAAGCTTTCTTT. Residues: CASRSLGNSNTEAFF.

This clonotype has at least ten counts. CDR3 sequence reads: CASSQDYGTPYNEQFF. CDR3 nucleotide sequence: TGTGCCAGCAGCCAAGATTACGGGACCCCCTACAATGAGCAGTTCTTC. This rearrangement joins TRBV4-2 to TRBJ2-1, with D tentatively TRBD1 or TRBD2 (5 bases each). Germline CDR1 and CDR2: LGHNA and YNFKEQ. V was cut by 0 bases and J by 2 bases, with 11 bases left in between. CDR3 size: 16 residues.